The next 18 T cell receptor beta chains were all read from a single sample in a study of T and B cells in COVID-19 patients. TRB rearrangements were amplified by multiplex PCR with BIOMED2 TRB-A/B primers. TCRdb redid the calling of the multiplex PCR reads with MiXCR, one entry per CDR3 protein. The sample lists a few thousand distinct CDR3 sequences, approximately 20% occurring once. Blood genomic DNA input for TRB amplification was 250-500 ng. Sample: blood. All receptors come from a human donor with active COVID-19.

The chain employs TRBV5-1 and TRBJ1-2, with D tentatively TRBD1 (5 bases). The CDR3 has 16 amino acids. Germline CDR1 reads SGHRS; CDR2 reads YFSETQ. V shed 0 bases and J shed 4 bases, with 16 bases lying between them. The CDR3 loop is CASSLAGRGGSYGYTF. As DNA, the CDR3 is TGCGCCAGCAGCTTGGCCGGCCGGGGGGGTAGCTATGGCTACACCTTC.

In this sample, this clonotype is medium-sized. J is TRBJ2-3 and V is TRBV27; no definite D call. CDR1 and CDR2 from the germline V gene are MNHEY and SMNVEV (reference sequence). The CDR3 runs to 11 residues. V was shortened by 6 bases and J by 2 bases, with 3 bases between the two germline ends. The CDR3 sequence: CASRATDTQYF. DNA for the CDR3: TGTGCCAGCAGAGCCACAGATACGCAGTATTTT.

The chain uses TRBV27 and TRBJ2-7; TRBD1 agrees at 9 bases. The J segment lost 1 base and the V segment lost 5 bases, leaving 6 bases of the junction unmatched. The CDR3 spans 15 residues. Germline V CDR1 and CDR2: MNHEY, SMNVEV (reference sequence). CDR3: CASSDSGTGSYEQYF. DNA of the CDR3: TGTGCCAGCAGTGATTCCGGGACAGGGTCCTACGAGCAGTACTTC.

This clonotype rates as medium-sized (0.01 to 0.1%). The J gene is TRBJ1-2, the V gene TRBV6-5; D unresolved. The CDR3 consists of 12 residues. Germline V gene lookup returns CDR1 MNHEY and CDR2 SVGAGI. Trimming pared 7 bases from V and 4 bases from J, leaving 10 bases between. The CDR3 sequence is CASTPGSYGYTF. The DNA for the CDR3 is TGTGCCAGCACGCCGGGGAGCTATGGCTACACCTTC.

In DNA form, the CDR3 reads TGCGCCAGCAGCTTGTGGGGACAGACCACAGATACGCAGTATTTT. This codes for CASSLWGQTTDTQYF. The J gene is TRBJ2-3, the V gene TRBV5-1, with TRBD1 identical over 7 bases. V was pared by 1 base and J by 2 bases, with 4 bases of the junction left unmatched. Germline V gene data show CDR1 as SGHRS and CDR2 as YFSETQ. The CDR3 loop spans 15 amino acids.

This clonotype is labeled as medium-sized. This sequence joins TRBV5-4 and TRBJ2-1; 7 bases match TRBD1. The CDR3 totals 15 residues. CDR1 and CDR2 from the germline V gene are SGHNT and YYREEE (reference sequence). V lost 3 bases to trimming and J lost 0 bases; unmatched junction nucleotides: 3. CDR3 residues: CASSSGQVSYNEQFF. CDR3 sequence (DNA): TGTGCCAGCAGCTCAGGACAGGTCTCCTACAATGAGCAGTTCTTC.

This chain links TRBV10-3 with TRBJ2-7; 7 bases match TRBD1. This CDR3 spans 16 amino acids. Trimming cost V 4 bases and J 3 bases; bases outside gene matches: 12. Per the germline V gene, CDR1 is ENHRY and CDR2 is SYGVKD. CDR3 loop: CAISGSEGQVDYEQYF. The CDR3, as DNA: TGTGCCATCAGTGGGTCGGAAGGACAGGTGGACTACGAGCAGTACTTC.

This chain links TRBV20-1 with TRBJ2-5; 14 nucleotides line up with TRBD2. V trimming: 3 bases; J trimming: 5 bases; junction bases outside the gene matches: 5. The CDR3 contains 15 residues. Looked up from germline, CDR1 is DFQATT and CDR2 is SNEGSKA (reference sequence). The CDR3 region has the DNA TGCAGTGCTAGGATGACTAGCGGGAGGGGGGAGACCCAGTACTTC. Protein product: CSARMTSGRGETQYF.

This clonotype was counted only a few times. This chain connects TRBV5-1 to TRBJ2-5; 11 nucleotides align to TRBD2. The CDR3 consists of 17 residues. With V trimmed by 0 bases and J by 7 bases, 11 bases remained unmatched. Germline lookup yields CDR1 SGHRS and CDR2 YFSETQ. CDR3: CASSLDMTSGAPGTQYF. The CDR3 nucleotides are TGCGCCAGCAGCTTGGATATGACTAGCGGGGCCCCAGGGACCCAGTACTTC.

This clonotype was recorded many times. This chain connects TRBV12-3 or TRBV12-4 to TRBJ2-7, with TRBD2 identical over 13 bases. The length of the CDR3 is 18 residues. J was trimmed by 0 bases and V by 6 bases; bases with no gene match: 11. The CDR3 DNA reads TGTGCCAGCAGCCTACTAGCGGGAGGGCGGGGAGGCTCCTACGAGCAGTACTTC. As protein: CASSLLAGGRGGSYEQYF.

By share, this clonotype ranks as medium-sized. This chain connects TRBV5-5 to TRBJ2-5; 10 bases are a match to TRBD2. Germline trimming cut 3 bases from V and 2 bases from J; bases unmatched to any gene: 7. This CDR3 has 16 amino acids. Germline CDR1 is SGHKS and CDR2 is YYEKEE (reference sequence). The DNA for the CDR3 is TGTGCCAGCAGCTCTCCGCCAGCGGGAGGGCAAGAGACCCAGTACTTC. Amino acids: CASSSPPAGGQETQYF.

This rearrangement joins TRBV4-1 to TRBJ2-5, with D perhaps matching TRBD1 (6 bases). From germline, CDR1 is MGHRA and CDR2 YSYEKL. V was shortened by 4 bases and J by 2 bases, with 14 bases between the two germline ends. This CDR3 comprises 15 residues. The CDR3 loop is CASSPVGQLQETQYF. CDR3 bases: TGCGCCAGCAGCCCCGTTGGACAGTTACAAGAGACCCAGTACTTC.

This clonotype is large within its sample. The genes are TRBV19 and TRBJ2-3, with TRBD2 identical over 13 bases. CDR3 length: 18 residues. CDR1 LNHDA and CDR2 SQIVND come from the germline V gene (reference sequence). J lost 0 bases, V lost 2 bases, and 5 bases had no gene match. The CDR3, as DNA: TGTGCCAGTAGTATAATGGGACTAGCGGGACTTAGCACAGATACGCAGTATTTT. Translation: CASSIMGLAGLSTDTQYF. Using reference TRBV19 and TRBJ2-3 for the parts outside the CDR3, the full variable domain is DGGITQSPKYLFRKEGQNVTLSCEQNLNHDAMYWYRQDPGQGLRLIYYSQIVNDFQKGDIAEGYSVSREKKESFPLTVTSAQKNPTAFYLCASSIMGLAGLSTDTQYFGPGTRLTVL.

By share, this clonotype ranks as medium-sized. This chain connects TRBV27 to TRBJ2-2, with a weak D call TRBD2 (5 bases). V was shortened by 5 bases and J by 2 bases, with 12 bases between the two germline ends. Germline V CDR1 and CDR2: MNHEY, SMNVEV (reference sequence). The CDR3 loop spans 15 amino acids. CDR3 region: CASSPPGTNTGELFF. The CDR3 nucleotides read TGTGCCAGCAGTCCACCGGGAACAAACACCGGGGAGCTGTTTTTT.

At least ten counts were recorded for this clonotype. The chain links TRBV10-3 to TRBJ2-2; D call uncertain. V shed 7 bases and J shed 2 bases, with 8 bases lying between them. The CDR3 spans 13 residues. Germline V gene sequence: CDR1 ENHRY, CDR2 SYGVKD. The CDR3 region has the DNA TGTGCCATCAATCCTCATAACACCGGGGAGCTGTTTTTT. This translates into CAINPHNTGELFF.

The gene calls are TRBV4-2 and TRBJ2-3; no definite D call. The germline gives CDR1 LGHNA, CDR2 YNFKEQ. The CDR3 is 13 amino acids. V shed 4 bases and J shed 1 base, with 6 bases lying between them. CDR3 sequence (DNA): TGTGCCAGCAGCCCTCTTGGCACAGATACGCAGTATTTT. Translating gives CASSPLGTDTQYF.

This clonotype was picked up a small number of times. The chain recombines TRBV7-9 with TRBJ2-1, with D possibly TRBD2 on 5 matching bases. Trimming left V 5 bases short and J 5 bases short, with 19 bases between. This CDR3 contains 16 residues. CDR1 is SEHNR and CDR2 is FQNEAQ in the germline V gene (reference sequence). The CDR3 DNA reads TGTGCCAGCAGCGGGTGGGTGCGGGCCCGAAACAATGAGCAGTTCTTC. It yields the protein CASSGWVRARNNEQFF.

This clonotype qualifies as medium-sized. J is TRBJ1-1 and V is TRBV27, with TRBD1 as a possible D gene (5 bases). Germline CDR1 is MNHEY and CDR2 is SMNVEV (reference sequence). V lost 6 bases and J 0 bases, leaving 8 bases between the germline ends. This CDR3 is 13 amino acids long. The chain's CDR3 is CASRWDLNTEAFF. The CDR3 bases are TGTGCCAGCAGATGGGACTTGAACACTGAAGCTTTCTTT.